Listed here are 32 T cell receptor beta chains from one sample, sequenced in a study of blood T cell repertoires in COVID-19. Produced via immunoSEQ multiplex PCR; TCRdb's table is partial and in-frame only. The top ten clones hold around 8.8% of a sample with about 210,000 clones, roughly four fifths of them seen once. Sequenced material: PBMCs or T cells enriched from blood (not recorded which). The receptors shown here come from a man in his forties who had recovered from COVID-19.

DNA of the CDR3: TGTGCCAGCAGCTCCCCGGAAGGACTAGCGGCATACAATGAGCAGTTCTTC. This encodes CASSSPEGLAAYNEQFF. The rearrangement joins TRBV3-1 (or the pseudogene TRBV3-2) to TRBJ2-1; 10 positions agree with TRBD2. Germline V gene data show CDR1 as LGHDT and CDR2 as YNNKEL (reference sequence). The CDR3 has 17 residues. V lost 5 bases and J lost 4; bases outside the gene matches: 11.

V is TRBV7-2 and J is TRBJ2-3; unclear D gene. The CDR3 contains 15 residues. V was cut by 5 bases and J by 3 bases, with 15 bases left in between. Germline V gene sequence: CDR1 SGHTA, CDR2 FQGNSA. CDR3 residues: CASSVEAQRTDTQYF. The CDR3 nucleotides read TGTGCCAGCAGCGTCGAGGCTCAGAGGACAGATACGCAGTATTTT.

This clone has a handful of counts. The chain has TRBV10-3 and TRBJ2-6, with D perhaps matching TRBD1 (6 bases). This CDR3 is built from 14 residues. With 6 bases removed from V and 2 bases from J, the gap between germline ends came to 8 bases. Germline CDR1 is ENHRY and CDR2 is SYGVKD. CDR3: CAISSGAGANVLTF. For the CDR3, the DNA is TGTGCCATCAGCTCAGGGGCTGGGGCCAACGTCCTGACTTTC.

The CDR3 DNA is TGTGCCAGCAGGACAGGGGGCGGTATTGAGCAGTTCTTC. Its protein product is CASRTGGGIEQFF. The genes are TRBV6-5 and TRBJ2-1, with 10 bases fitting TRBD1. The germline V gene has CDR1 MNHEY and CDR2 SVGAGI. The CDR3 consists of 13 residues. With 6 bases clipped from V and 9 bases from J, the junction kept 5 bases outside the gene matches.

The gene calls are TRBV19 and TRBJ2-7, with TRBD1 matching 9 bases. V lost 6 bases and J lost 3; bases outside the gene matches: 3. This CDR3 region has 13 residues. In germline, CDR1 is LNHDA, CDR2 SQIVND (reference sequence). The CDR3 coding sequence is TGTGCCAGTAGCCGGGACAGGGACTACGAGCAGTACTTC. Amino acid sequence: CASSRDRDYEQYF. Looking up the rest from reference TRBV19 and TRBJ2-7 gives the full variable domain: DGGITQSPKYLFRKEGQNVTLSCEQNLNHDAMYWYRQDPGQGLRLIYYSQIVNDFQKGDIAEGYSVSREKKESFPLTVTSAQKNPTAFYLCASSRDRDYEQYFGPGTRLTVT.

This clone has just one count. V and J are TRBV29-1 and TRBJ2-5, with 8 bases identical to TRBD2. The CDR3 covers 15 residues. Germline V gene sequence: CDR1 SQVTM, CDR2 ANQGSEA. V trimming: 1 base; J trimming: 4 bases; junction bases outside the gene matches: 8. CDR3 nucleotide sequence: TGCAGCGTTGAAGTGGTAGCGGGACCTGGAGAGACCCAGTACTTC. This sequence encodes CSVEVVAGPGETQYF. Complete variable domain (other parts from reference TRBV29-1 and TRBJ2-5): SAVISQKPSRDICQRGTSLTIQCQVDSQVTMMFWYRQQPGQSLTLIATANQGSEATYESGFVIDKFPISRPNLTFSTLTVSNMSPEDSSIYLCSVEVVAGPGETQYFGPGTRLLVL.

The chain is built from TRBV10-3 and TRBJ2-3; TRBD1 matches 9 bases. Losses at the gene ends were 6 bases for V and 1 base for J; bases not matched to a gene: 11. Per germline, CDR1 ENHRY and CDR2 SYGVKD. This CDR3 has 17 residues. The DNA of the CDR3 is TGTGCCATCAGACCGGGACAGGGAGACTCAGGCACAGATACGCAGTATTTT. Translated, it gives CAIRPGQGDSGTDTQYF.

V and J are TRBV6-2 or TRBV6-3 and TRBJ2-5, with D perhaps matching TRBD1 (5 bases). This CDR3 comprises 15 residues. V lost 6 bases to trimming and J lost 5 bases, with 19 bases between them. From germline, CDR1 is MNHEY and CDR2 SVGEGT. The CDR3 is CASSQPTVLEETQYF. The DNA of the CDR3 is TGTGCCAGCAGCCAACCGACAGTCCTGGAGGAGACCCAGTACTTC.

The rearrangement links TRBV18 to TRBJ1-3, with 7 nucleotides matching TRBD1. Trimming removed 3 bases from V and 0 bases from J; junction bases left unmatched: 5. The CDR3 runs to 16 residues. Germline V gene data show CDR1 as KGHSH and CDR2 as LQKENI. The CDR3: CASSPGQHLSGNTIYF. The CDR3 DNA is TGTGCCAGCTCACCGGGACAGCACCTCTCTGGAAACACCATATATTTT.

V usage is TRBV11-2 and J usage is TRBJ2-7; D call uncertain. This CDR3 contains 13 residues. Trimming stripped 3 bases from V and 5 bases from J, with 11 bases between. Germline V CDR1 and CDR2: SGHAT, FQNNGV. In DNA, the CDR3 is TGTGCCAGCAGCTTGGAGATATCAAACGAGCAGTACTTC. This gives the protein CASSLEISNEQYF.

The chain carries TRBV15 and TRBJ2-2; 7 positions match TRBD1. The V gene's germline CDR1 is LNHNV and CDR2 YYDKDF (reference sequence). The junction had 0 bases not matched to a gene; V was cut back by 3 bases and J by 5 bases. This CDR3 is 13 amino acids long. The CDR3 reads CATSRTGTGELFF. CDR3 nucleotides: TGTGCCACCAGCAGGACAGGGACCGGGGAGCTGTTTTTT.

The chain is built from TRBV19 and TRBJ2-1, with 12 bases aligning to TRBD2. The ends lost 8 bases at V and 7 bases at J; junction bases unmatched: 6. Germline lookup yields CDR1 LNHDA and CDR2 SQIVND (reference sequence). The CDR3 runs 14 residues. The CDR3 sequence: CASGPSGGVNEQFF. The CDR3 DNA reads TGTGCCAGTGGCCCTAGCGGGGGGGTGAATGAGCAGTTCTTC.

This clone was counted only a few times. The V and J genes are TRBV7-8 and TRBJ1-2, with D perhaps matching TRBD1 (5 bases). This CDR3 region has 17 residues. V shed 2 bases and J shed 0 bases, with 16 bases lying between them. Per germline, CDR1 SGHVS and CDR2 FQNEAQ. The CDR3 nucleotides are TGTGCCAGCAGCTTAAGGGCAGGGTCGCCTTCTAACTATGGCTACACCTTC. This sequence encodes CASSLRAGSPSNYGYTF. Full variable domain (missing parts from reference TRBV7-8 and TRBJ1-2): GAGVSQSPRYKVAKRGQDVALRCDPISGHVSLFWYQQALGQGPEFLTYFQNEAQLDKSGLPSDRFFAERPEGSVSTLKIQRTQQEDSAVYLCASSLRAGSPSNYGYTFGSGTRLTVV.

The chain recombines TRBV2 with TRBJ2-7; 9 positions match TRBD2. With 7 bases clipped from V and 4 bases from J, the junction kept 8 bases outside the gene matches. CDR1 is SNHLY, CDR2 FYNNEI, per germline. The CDR3 runs 14 residues. CDR3 region: CASTDRGLAYEQYF. The CDR3 region has the DNA TGTGCCAGCACTGATCGTGGACTAGCGTACGAGCAGTACTTC.

The V gene is TRBV6-5, the J gene TRBJ1-3, with 8 bases matching TRBD1. CDR3 size: 15 residues. The J segment lost 0 bases and the V segment lost 6 bases, leaving 4 bases of the junction unmatched. CDR1 is MNHEY and CDR2 is SVGAGI in the germline V gene. The CDR3 here is CASRDRANSGNTIYF. CDR3 sequence (DNA): TGTGCCAGCAGGGACAGGGCCAACTCTGGAAACACCATATATTTT.

In this sample, this clone turned up a few times. The J gene is TRBJ1-4, the V gene TRBV5-1; D is possibly TRBD1 (5 bases). The CDR3 covers 15 residues. CDR1 SGHRS and CDR2 YFSETQ come from the germline V gene. V dropped 4 bases and J dropped 7 bases, with 17 bases sitting between them. CDR3 sequence reads: CASSLNTAQGEKLFF. CDR3 in DNA: TGCGCCAGCAGCCTCAACACCGCTCAGGGTGAAAAACTGTTTTTT.

The chain is built from TRBV6-5 and TRBJ2-2, with TRBD1 matching over 7 bases. CDR3 length equals 14 residues. J gave up 5 bases and V 5 bases, and 5 bases lay outside the gene matches. Germline loops: CDR1 MNHEY, CDR2 SVGAGI. The CDR3 DNA sequence: TGTGCCAGCAGTCGGGACAGAGAGACCGGGGAGCTGTTTTTT. This translates into CASSRDRETGELFF.

The chain employs TRBV5-1 and TRBJ1-4, with 7 bases matching TRBD1. V shed 5 bases, J shed 3 bases, and the junction held 7 bases outside the gene matches. The length of the CDR3 is 15 residues. Germline V lookup: CDR1 SGHRS, CDR2 YFSETQ. CDR3 amino acids: CASRQQGTANEKLFF. The CDR3 nucleotides read TGCGCCAGCAGGCAACAGGGGACAGCTAATGAAAAACTGTTTTTT.

The chain is built from TRBV7-3 and TRBJ2-1; 9 bases map to TRBD1. Trimming at V came to 5 bases and at J to 7 bases, leaving 12 bases not matched to a gene. In germline, CDR1 is SGHTA, CDR2 FQGTGA. The CDR3 totals 16 residues. DNA of the CDR3: TGTGCCAGCAGCACGGGACAGGGCCGCCGGGGGAATGAGCAGTTCTTC. Its protein is CASSTGQGRRGNEQFF.

V and J are TRBV10-3 and TRBJ2-1, with 9 nucleotides matching TRBD2. V was pared by 3 bases and J by 4 bases, with 4 bases of the junction left unmatched. The CDR3 is 15 residues long. Germline-derived CDR1 and CDR2 are ENHRY and SYGVKD. In DNA form, the CDR3 reads TGTGCCATCAGTGATGGAGCGGGGGGTTACAATGAGCAGTTCTTC. Translated: CAISDGAGGYNEQFF.

This rearrangement joins TRBV13 to TRBJ1-6; TRBD1 agrees at 9 bases. Per the germline V gene, CDR1 is PRHDT and CDR2 is FYEKMQ (reference sequence). V lost 5 bases to trimming and J lost 15 bases; unmatched junction nucleotides: 5. The CDR3 extends over 12 amino acids. The CDR3 is CASSPNRGRLHF. The CDR3 DNA reads as TGTGCCAGCAGCCCAAACAGGGGGCGCCTCCACTTT.

As DNA, the CDR3 is TGTGCCAGCAGCGTAGAGAACAGGGGACACAATGAGCAGTTCTTC. It specifies CASSVENRGHNEQFF. The chain recombines TRBV9 with TRBJ2-1, with 7 bases fitting TRBD1. The J segment lost 5 bases and the V segment lost 0 bases, leaving 5 bases of the junction unmatched. In germline, CDR1 is SGDLS, CDR2 YYNGEE. The length of the CDR3 is 15 residues. Full variable domain (remainder filled in from reference TRBV9 and TRBJ2-1): DSGVTQTPKHLITATGQRVTLRCSPRSGDLSVYWYQQSLDQGLQFLIQYYNGEERAKGNILERFSAQQFPDLHSELNLSSLELGDSALYFCASSVENRGHNEQFFGPGTRLTVL.

This chain uses TRBV6-5 with TRBJ1-6; D possibly corresponds to TRBD1 (6 bases). CDR1 and CDR2 from the germline V gene are MNHEY and SVGAGI. This CDR3 spans 14 amino acids. V was clipped by 8 bases and J by 6 bases, with 14 bases between them. The CDR3: CASCPTGANSPLHF. CDR3 coding DNA: TGTGCCAGCTGTCCGACAGGAGCTAATTCACCCCTCCACTTT.

This clone was seen a handful of times. The V and J genes are TRBV4-2 and TRBJ1-6; the match to TRBD1 covers 10 bases. CDR3 length: 20 amino acids. Trimming cost V 0 bases and J 1 base; bases outside gene matches: 9. The germline gives CDR1 LGHNA, CDR2 YNFKEQ. The CDR3 protein is CASSQDPRTGGFSYNSPLHF. The CDR3 coding sequence is TGTGCCAGCAGCCAAGATCCTCGGACAGGGGGTTTTTCCTATAATTCACCCCTCCACTTT.

This clone was seen just once. J is TRBJ1-2 and V is TRBV6-5, with D perhaps TRBD1 (6 bases). V dropped 2 bases and J dropped 2 bases, with 12 bases sitting between them. The CDR3 is 15 amino acids. The germline V gene has CDR1 MNHEY and CDR2 SVGAGI. The chain's CDR3 is CASSYTGTRNYGYTF. The CDR3 nucleotides read TGTGCCAGCAGTTACACCGGGACACGAAACTATGGCTACACCTTC.

J is TRBJ2-7 and V is TRBV30, with 11 bases aligning to TRBD1. CDR3 length equals 15 residues. Germline V gene data show CDR1 as GTSNPN and CDR2 as SVGIG (reference sequence). Trimming at V came to 1 base and at J to 3 bases, leaving 5 bases not matched to a gene. The CDR3 is CAWSEDRGPFYEQYF. The CDR3, as DNA: TGTGCCTGGAGTGAGGACAGGGGGCCCTTCTACGAGCAGTACTTC.

This clone came up a few times. The same CDR3 is also encoded by other DNA sequences in this sample. The chain links TRBV18 to TRBJ2-5, with a possible D match to TRBD2 (5 bases). The CDR3 is 13 residues long. Trimming took 3 bases from V and 7 from J, leaving 12 bases between them. The germline V gene encodes CDR1 KGHSH and CDR2 LQKENI. CDR3 protein: CASSPAAEGTQYF. For the CDR3, the DNA is TGTGCCAGCTCACCGGCCGCAGAGGGGACCCAGTACTTC.

The chain couples TRBV9 to TRBJ2-3; 8 bases align to TRBD1. This CDR3 contains 15 residues. Germline trimming cut 5 bases from V and 4 bases from J; bases unmatched to any gene: 9. Germline V gene data show CDR1 as SGDLS and CDR2 as YYNGEE. The CDR3 DNA reads as TGTGCCAGCAGTGACAGGGGAAGCGGCGCAGATACGCAGTATTTT. Translating it yields CASSDRGSGADTQYF.

The rearrangement joins TRBV7-2 to TRBJ2-7; D gene unclear. Trimming took 0 bases from V and 3 from J, leaving 9 bases between them. This CDR3 spans 14 amino acids. Germline lookup yields CDR1 SGHTA and CDR2 FQGNSA. CDR3 sequence reads: CASSLAYRGYEQYF. CDR3 sequence (DNA): TGTGCCAGCAGCTTAGCCTACCGCGGCTACGAGCAGTACTTC.

CDR3 loop: CATSRGDRVNTIYF. The CDR3 DNA is TGTGCCACCAGCAGAGGGGACAGGGTGAACACCATATATTTT. This chain uses TRBV15 with TRBJ1-3; 9 bases align to TRBD1. The CDR3 loop spans 14 amino acids. J lost 7 bases, V lost 1 base, and 2 bases had no gene match. Germline-derived CDR1 and CDR2 are LNHNV and YYDKDF (reference sequence).

The table lists this clone with many counts. V and J are TRBV15 and TRBJ1-1; D is unclear. The CDR3 contains 13 residues. In germline, CDR1 is LNHNV, CDR2 YYDKDF (reference sequence). The CDR3 DNA follows: TGTGCTTACCGCGCGGGTTCGAACACTGAAGCTTTCTTT. Protein product: CAYRAGSNTEAFF.

This clone has more than one count but fewer than ten. The chain couples TRBV5-6 to TRBJ1-1; no firm D call. V shed 2 bases and J shed 7 bases, with 18 bases lying between them. Germline CDR1 is SGHDT and CDR2 is YYEEEE. There are 15 residues in the CDR3. The CDR3 DNA sequence: TGTGCCAGCAGCTTCTATGGTAGAGGCAGAAGTGAAGCTTTCTTT. It specifies CASSFYGRGRSEAFF. The full variable domain, with the rest looked up from reference TRBV5-6 and TRBJ1-1, is DAGVTQSPTHLIKTRGQQVTLRCSPKSGHDTVSWYQQALGQGPQFIFQYYEEEERQRGNFPDRFSGHQFPNYSSELNVNALLLGDSALYLCASSFYGRGRSEAFFGQGTRLTVV.